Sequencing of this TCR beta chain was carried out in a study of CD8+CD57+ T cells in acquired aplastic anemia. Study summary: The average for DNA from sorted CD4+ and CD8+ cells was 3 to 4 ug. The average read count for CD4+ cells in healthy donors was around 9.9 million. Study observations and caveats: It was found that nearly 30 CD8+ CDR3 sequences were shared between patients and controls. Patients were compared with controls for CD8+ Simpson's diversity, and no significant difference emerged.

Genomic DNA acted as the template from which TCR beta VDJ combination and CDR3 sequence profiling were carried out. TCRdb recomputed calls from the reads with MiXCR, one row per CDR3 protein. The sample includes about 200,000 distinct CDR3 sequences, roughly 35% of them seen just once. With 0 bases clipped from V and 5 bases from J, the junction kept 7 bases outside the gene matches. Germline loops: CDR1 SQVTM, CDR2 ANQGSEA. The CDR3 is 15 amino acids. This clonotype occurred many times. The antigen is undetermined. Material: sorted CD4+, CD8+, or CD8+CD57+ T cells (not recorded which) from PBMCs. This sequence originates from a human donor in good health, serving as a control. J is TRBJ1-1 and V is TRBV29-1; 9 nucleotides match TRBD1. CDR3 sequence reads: CSVEDYRTGATEAFF. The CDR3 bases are TGCAGCGTTGAAGATTATAGGACAGGGGCTACTGAAGCTTTCTTT.